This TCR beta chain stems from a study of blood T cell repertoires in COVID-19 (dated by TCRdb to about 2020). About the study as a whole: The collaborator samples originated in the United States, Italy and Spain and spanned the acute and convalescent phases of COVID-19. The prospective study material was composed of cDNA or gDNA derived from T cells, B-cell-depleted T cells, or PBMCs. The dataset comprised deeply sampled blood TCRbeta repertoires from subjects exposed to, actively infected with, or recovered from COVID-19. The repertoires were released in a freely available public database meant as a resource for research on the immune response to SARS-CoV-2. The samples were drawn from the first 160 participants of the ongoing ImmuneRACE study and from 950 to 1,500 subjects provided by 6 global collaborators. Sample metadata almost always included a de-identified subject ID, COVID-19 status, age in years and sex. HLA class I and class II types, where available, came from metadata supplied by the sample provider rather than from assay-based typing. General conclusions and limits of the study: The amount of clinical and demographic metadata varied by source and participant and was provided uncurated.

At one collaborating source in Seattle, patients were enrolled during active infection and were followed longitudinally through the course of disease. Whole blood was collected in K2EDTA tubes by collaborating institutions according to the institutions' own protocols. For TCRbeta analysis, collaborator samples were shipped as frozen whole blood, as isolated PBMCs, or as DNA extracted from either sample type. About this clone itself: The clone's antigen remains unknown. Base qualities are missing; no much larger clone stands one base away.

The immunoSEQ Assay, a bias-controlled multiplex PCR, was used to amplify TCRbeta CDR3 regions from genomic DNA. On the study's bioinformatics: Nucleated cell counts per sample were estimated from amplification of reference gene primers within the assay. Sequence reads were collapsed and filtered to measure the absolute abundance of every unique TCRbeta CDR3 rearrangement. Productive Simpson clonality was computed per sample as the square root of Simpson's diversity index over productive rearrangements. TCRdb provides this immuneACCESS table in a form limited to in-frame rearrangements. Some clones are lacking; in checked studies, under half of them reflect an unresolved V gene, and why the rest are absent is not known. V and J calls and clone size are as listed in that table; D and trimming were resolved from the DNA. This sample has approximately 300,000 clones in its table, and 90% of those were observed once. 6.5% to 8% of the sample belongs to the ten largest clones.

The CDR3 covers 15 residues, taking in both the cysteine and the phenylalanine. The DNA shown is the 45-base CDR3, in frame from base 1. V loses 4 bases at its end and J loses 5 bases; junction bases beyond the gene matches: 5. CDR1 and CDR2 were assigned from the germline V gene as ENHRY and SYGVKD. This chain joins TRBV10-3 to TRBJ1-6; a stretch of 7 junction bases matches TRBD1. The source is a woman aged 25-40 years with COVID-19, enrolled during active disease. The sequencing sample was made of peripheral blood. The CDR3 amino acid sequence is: CAISVGTANNSPLHF. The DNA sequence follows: TGTGCCATCAGTGTTGGGACAGCCAATAATTCACCCCTCCACTTT.